Listed here is a single TCR beta chain. Its antigen remains unknown. This entry is derived from a study of shared clonotypes between healthy human individuals. About the study: Per donor, CD8 memory used one plate, CD8 naive used two, CD4 memory used three and CD4 naive used three. Study results and limitations: Only blood was sampled, and tissue TCR repertoires likely differ from blood ones.

The V and J ends lost 0 bases and 6 bases respectively, with 12 bases between them. Germline values: CDR1 SGHRS, CDR2 YFSETQ. This CDR3 spans 14 amino acids. The data were produced by immunoSEQ multiplex PCR, yet TCRdb's version contains in-frame clones alone and is incomplete. The sample holds approximately 980,000 clones, approximately 80% seen once. Each sample came from a Caucasian adult donor living in Nashville, Tennessee. CD4+ cells were split into CD45RA+ naive and CD45RA-negative memory subsets. The specimen was memory CD4+ T cells sorted from blood. Subset here: CD45RA-negative fraction. V usage is TRBV5-1 and J usage is TRBJ1-2; D may be TRBD1 (6 bases). The source is a man younger than 35 in good health. The DNA of the CDR3 is TGCGCCAGCAGCTTGGGGAATCAGGGGAATGGCTACACCTTC. It is translated as CASSLGNQGNGYTF.